This T cell receptor beta chain originates from a study of T cell repertoires in aging, cancer and after chemotherapy. A mixed TRB-A/B primer pool amplified rearranged TRB by multiplex touch-down PCR. TCRdb reanalysed the multiplex PCR reads using MiXCR and keeps one entry per CDR3 protein. Of about 1,800 distinct CDR3 sequences in the sample, 20% to 25% were seen once. This clonotype counts as medium-sized (0.01 to 0.1%). The antigen remains undetermined. Peripheral blood genomic DNA, not sorted cells or RNA, was the template. Overall study results and limits: Median generation probability rose over the chemotherapy interval in each cancer cohort, suggesting rebound thymic output. Age-matched healthy donors had significantly more diverse, less clonal blood TCR repertoires than untreated cancer patients.

The CDR3 has 15 amino acids. The germline V and J ends were trimmed by 2 bases and 5 bases, with 15 bases remaining between them. The germline gives CDR1 MNHNY, CDR2 SVGAGI (reference sequence). The sample comprised blood. The chain is built from TRBV6-6 and TRBJ1-1; TRBD1 might be the D (5 bases). This clonotype was sampled from a human donor with a solid tumor. CDR3 region: CASSYGGSGRTEAFF. CDR3 coding DNA: TGTGCCAGCAGTTACGGGGGTTCCGGCCGGACTGAAGCTTTCTTT.